The clone carrying this T cell receptor (beta chain) was counted a few times. A junction boundary mismatches the germline segment, possibly from a read error. CDR3 size: 15 residues. Germline V gene sequence: CDR1 SEHNR, CDR2 FQNEAQ (reference sequence). This sample is part of a study of T-cell memory formation after mild COVID-19. TCRdb recomputed calls from the 5' RACE reads with MiXCR, one row per CDR3 protein. The sample lists about 180,000 distinct CDR3 sequences; 16% were seen once. The sequenced sample consisted of PBMCs or a T cell subset sorted from them (not recorded which). This chain joins TRBV7-9 and TRBJ2-7; 11 positions match TRBD2. The TCR comes from an adult woman who had mild COVID-19 (a few samples of this study predate the infection). Cell type and time point are not known. The CDR3 here is CSSSLLAGVIYEQYF. The CDR3 DNA reads TGTTCCAGCAGCTTACTAGCGGGAGTTATCTACGAGCAGTACTTC.